The TCR beta chain under discussion was sequenced for a study of cytomegalovirus exposure and HLA in healthy donors. Study-level findings and limits: Later, an analysis found that common viral pathogens appeared to be linked with several of the most significant clusters. Productive status was seen about 87% or about 30% of the time for most TCR beta V segments in an earlier analysis.

A multiplex PCR was run with 60 Vbeta primers and 13 Jbeta primers. The method was immunoSEQ multiplex PCR; TCRdb's version includes in-frame clones alone and lacks a portion of them. The data show some 240,000 clones, 80% to 95% seen once. This CDR3 is built from 13 residues. V lost 5 bases and J lost 5, with 13 bases in between. The germline V gene encodes CDR1 SGHRS and CDR2 YFSETQ. Regarding this clone: Its antigen is currently unknown.

This receptor was obtained from a girl aged 2-10 years in good health and CMV-seronegative. The rearrangement joins TRBV5-1 to TRBJ2-5; D perhaps matches TRBD1 (5 bases). Sequencing was done on a sample of PBMCs. CDR3 protein: CASRFQGKETQYF. CDR3 DNA sequence: TGCGCCAGCAGGTTCCAGGGAAAGGAGACCCAGTACTTC.